This passage covers 26 T cell receptor beta chains from one sample sequenced in a study of shared clonotypes between healthy human individuals (TCRdb year 2020). CD8 naive samples were obtained by positive selection for CCR7 among CD45RO-negative cells, yielding a CD45RA+CCR7+ population from which TemRA cells were excluded. The protocol used for the library was the immunoSEQ multiplex PCR assay. TCRdb took this table from immuneACCESS and kept in-frame rearrangements with V and J called. Such tables lack part of the clones; where checked against another copy, unresolved V genes explain under half of the gap, and the rest is unexplained. In this sample the table shows about 2 million clones, about 95% of which occur a single time. Roughly 1.1% of the sample rests with the top ten. Sequenced input: naive CD8+ T cells sorted from blood. This specimen's cell subset or site label, per the study, means: CD45RA+CCR7+. The receptors derive from a man aged 18-30 years in good health.

V and J are TRBV5-1 and TRBJ1-5, with 8 bases matching TRBD1. J was trimmed by 6 bases and V by 0 bases; bases with no gene match: 2. This CDR3 has 14 residues. Germline V CDR1 and CDR2: SGHRS, YFSETQ. CDR3 amino acids: CASSLAGTGQPQHF. In nucleotides, the CDR3 is TGCGCCAGCAGCTTGGCCGGGACAGGTCAGCCCCAGCATTTT.

This clone was seen only a few times. The genes are TRBV27 and TRBJ1-2, with D maybe TRBD1 (5 bases). Trimming removed 2 bases at V and 1 base at J, with 17 bases between. This CDR3 is 17 amino acids long. Germline loops: CDR1 MNHEY, CDR2 SMNVEV (reference sequence). CDR3 loop: CASSLSVSGDFNYGYTF. DNA of the CDR3: TGTGCCAGCAGTTTAAGCGTCAGCGGGGACTTTAACTATGGCTACACCTTC.

The gene calls are TRBV27 and TRBJ1-3; maybe TRBD1 (5 bases). This CDR3 comprises 16 residues. Germline CDR1 reads MNHEY; CDR2 reads SMNVEV (reference sequence). V dropped 3 bases and J dropped 0 bases, with 12 bases sitting between them. Written as DNA, the CDR3 is TGTGCCAGCAGTTTGAACAGGCCCTACTCTGGAAACACCATATATTTT. It encodes CASSLNRPYSGNTIYF.

The chain links TRBV9 to TRBJ1-1; D is unresolved. The ends were cut back, 3 bases at V and 8 bases at J, with 14 bases in the middle. The germline CDR1 and CDR2 sequences are SGDLS and YYNGEE. The CDR3 has 13 amino acids. The CDR3 DNA follows: TGTGCCAGCAGCGGCGGCCCAGGTACAGAAGCTTTCTTT. Residues: CASSGGPGTEAFF.

The rearrangement links TRBV2 to TRBJ1-1; D unclear. V was shortened by 4 bases and J by 4 bases, with 7 bases between the two germline ends. The CDR3 is 12 amino acids. Germline CDR1 reads SNHLY; CDR2 reads FYNNEI. This CDR3 is CASSGVSTEAFF. The CDR3 DNA reads TGTGCCAGCAGTGGGGTAAGCACTGAAGCTTTCTTT.

This chain connects TRBV28 to TRBJ1-1; 10 bases agree with TRBD1. V shed 6 bases, J shed 4 bases, and the junction held 2 bases outside the gene matches. Per the germline V gene, CDR1 is MDHEN and CDR2 is SYDVKM. This CDR3 contains 13 residues. CDR3 region: CASRWTGGTEAFF. The CDR3 region has the DNA TGTGCCAGCAGGTGGACAGGGGGCACTGAAGCTTTCTTT.

The rearrangement uses TRBV4-2 and TRBJ2-1; 10 nucleotides align to TRBD2. The CDR3 sequence is 19 residues long. Germline CDR1 and CDR2: LGHNA and YNFKEQ. V trimming: 3 bases; J trimming: 5 bases; junction bases outside the gene matches: 16. This CDR3 reads CASSQETLAGLAGDNEQFF. In DNA, the CDR3 is TGTGCCAGCAGCCAGGAAACCCTAGCGGGGCTAGCGGGGGACAATGAGCAGTTCTTC.

The J gene is TRBJ2-2, the V gene TRBV19, with 7 bases that match TRBD2. CDR1 and CDR2 from the germline V gene are LNHDA and SQIVND (reference sequence). The V segment lost 5 bases and the J segment 7 bases; nucleotides outside the gene matches: 7. The CDR3 extends over 14 amino acids. The CDR3, as DNA: TGTGCCAGTAGTCTCGGACTAGTTGTCGGGGAGCTGTTTTTT. It encodes CASSLGLVVGELFF.

The genes are TRBV5-1 and TRBJ2-1; 8 bases are a match to TRBD2. Germline loops: CDR1 SGHRS, CDR2 YFSETQ. J lost 2 bases, V lost 0 bases, and 4 bases had no gene match. CDR3 length equals 16 residues. CDR3 nucleotide sequence: TGCGCCAGCAGCTTGGCCGGGAGGGACGCCTACAATGAGCAGTTCTTC. This translates into CASSLAGRDAYNEQFF.

The chain couples TRBV27 to TRBJ2-1, with 11 nucleotides matching TRBD1. This CDR3 contains 15 residues. Looked up from germline, CDR1 is MNHEY and CDR2 is SMNVEV (reference sequence). V lost 3 bases, J lost 9 bases, and 7 bases stayed unmatched. The chain's CDR3 is CASSFGQGAAAEQFF. The CDR3 DNA is TGTGCCAGCAGTTTCGGACAGGGGGCAGCCGCTGAGCAGTTCTTC.

The gene calls are TRBV4-1 and TRBJ1-5, with TRBD1 identical over 7 bases. V lost 1 base to trimming and J lost 5 bases; unmatched junction nucleotides: 5. Germline loops: CDR1 MGHRA, CDR2 YSYEKL. CDR3 size: 15 residues. The CDR3 bases are TGCGCCAGCAGCCAAGTACAGGGGACCCATCAGCCCCAGCATTTT. Residues: CASSQVQGTHQPQHF.

The rearrangement uses TRBV5-6 and TRBJ2-7; D is possibly TRBD2 (6 bases). The ends were cut back, 4 bases at V and 6 bases at J, with 14 bases in the middle. Germline loops: CDR1 SGHDT, CDR2 YYEEEE. This CDR3 has 13 residues. DNA of the CDR3: TGTGCCAGCAGCCTAGGGACTTCGGGCGAGCAGTACTTC. This gives the protein CASSLGTSGEQYF.

Comments on this clone: The sample carries other DNA sequences with the same CDR3. The chain has TRBV19 and TRBJ2-7; D ambiguous. V dropped 2 bases and J dropped 5 bases, with 10 bases sitting between them. CDR1 is LNHDA, CDR2 SQIVND, per germline (reference sequence). The CDR3 has 13 amino acids. CDR3 amino acids: CASSISRGDEQYF. The CDR3 bases are TGTGCCAGTAGTATAAGTCGAGGAGACGAGCAGTACTTC.

The J gene is TRBJ1-1, the V gene TRBV4-2; D ambiguous. The V end lost 4 bases, the J end lost 0 bases, and 6 bases lay between the germline ends. The CDR3 is 13 residues long. The V gene's germline CDR1 is LGHNA and CDR2 YNFKEQ. DNA for the CDR3: TGTGCCAGCAGCCGGGGTATGAACACTGAAGCTTTCTTT. Protein: CASSRGMNTEAFF.

The V call is TRBV7-6, the J call TRBJ2-7; 7 bases match TRBD2. J was trimmed by 1 base and V by 1 base; bases with no gene match: 7. This CDR3 has 16 residues. The V gene's germline CDR1 is SGHVS and CDR2 FNYEAQ. The DNA of the CDR3 is TGTGCCAGCAGCTTAGGTCCGGGAGGCCCGTCCTACGAGCAGTACTTC. As protein: CASSLGPGGPSYEQYF.

V and J are TRBV5-1 and TRBJ1-5; D is perhaps TRBD1 (6 bases). V was clipped by 4 bases and J by 2 bases, with 13 bases between them. Germline CDR1 reads SGHRS; CDR2 reads YFSETQ. This CDR3 has 15 residues. DNA of the CDR3: TGCGCCAGCAGCGAGGGGGGGCTTGGCAATCAGCCCCAGCATTTT. It specifies CASSEGGLGNQPQHF.

V and J are TRBV4-2 and TRBJ2-7, with D maybe TRBD1 (6 bases). With 0 bases removed from V and 3 bases from J, the gap between germline ends came to 9 bases. The CDR3 runs 14 residues. Germline V gene sequence: CDR1 LGHNA, CDR2 YNFKEQ. The CDR3 nucleotides are TGTGCCAGCAGCCAAGATCGACAGGACTACGAGCAGTACTTC. Protein product: CASSQDRQDYEQYF.

The gene calls are TRBV11-1 and TRBJ2-7; TRBD2 is a possible D gene (5 bases). The V gene's germline CDR1 is SGHAT and CDR2 FQDESV (reference sequence). The CDR3 contains 15 residues. Trimming stripped 3 bases from V and 0 bases from J, with 12 bases between. This CDR3 reads CASSLYVGSSYEQYF. The CDR3 DNA reads TGTGCCAGCAGCTTGTATGTGGGGAGCTCCTACGAGCAGTACTTC.

Turning to this clone: Other DNA sequences in this specimen translate into the identical CDR3. This sequence joins TRBV11-2 and TRBJ1-4; D is unresolved. The CDR3 runs to 15 residues. The ends were cut back, 1 base at V and 0 bases at J, with 6 bases in the middle. Looked up from germline, CDR1 is SGHAT and CDR2 is FQNNGV. CDR3 protein: CASSLGGTTNEKLFF. CDR3 sequence (DNA): TGTGCCAGCAGCTTAGGAGGTACAACTAATGAAAAACTGTTTTTT.

V gene TRBV11-2 combines with J gene TRBJ2-3; perhaps D is TRBD1 or TRBD2 (5 bases each). The V and J ends lost 2 bases and 2 bases respectively, with 8 bases between them. Germline V gene data show CDR1 as SGHAT and CDR2 as FQNNGV. The CDR3 consists of 14 residues. CDR3 sequence: CASSLQGPTDTQYF. CDR3 coding DNA: TGTGCCAGCAGCTTACAGGGACCCACAGATACGCAGTATTTT.

The chain joins TRBV21-1 to TRBJ1-6. TRBV21-1 is labeled a pseudogene. The length of the CDR3 is 16 residues. CDR3 residues: CASSKARGAPDSPLHF. DNA of the CDR3: TGTGCCAGCAGCAAAGCCCGGGGGGCGCCGGATTCACCCCTCCACTTT.

The rearrangement links TRBV2 to TRBJ2-7; D might be TRBD2 (7 bases). Germline V gene lookup returns CDR1 SNHLY and CDR2 FYNNEI. The CDR3 extends over 15 amino acids. Trimming took off 3 bases at V and 2 bases at J, with 14 bases between the two ends. CDR3 protein: CASSDLAGATYEQYF. Here the CDR3 DNA reads TGTGCCAGCAGTGATCTTGCGGGGGCCACCTACGAGCAGTACTTC.

Notes on this clone: Other DNA sequences in the sample encode the same CDR3. V usage is TRBV28 and J usage is TRBJ2-3; D gene ambiguous. This CDR3 is built from 12 residues. The germline gives CDR1 MDHEN, CDR2 SYDVKM. Trimming stripped 2 bases from V and 4 bases from J, with 4 bases between. CDR3 in amino acids: CASSLGADTQYF. As DNA, the CDR3 is TGTGCCAGCAGTTTAGGAGCAGATACGCAGTATTTT. The whole variable domain, remainder taken from reference TRBV28 and TRBJ2-3, is DVKVTQSSRYLVKRTGEKVFLECVQDMDHENMFWYRQDPGLGLRLIYFSYDVKMKEKGDIPEGYSVSREKKERFSLILESASTNQTSMYLCASSLGADTQYFGPGTRLTVL.

The chain carries TRBV5-4 and TRBJ2-1; D is uncertain. Germline-derived CDR1 and CDR2 are SGHNT and YYREEE (reference sequence). The CDR3 is 15 residues long. Trimming took 3 bases from V and 7 from J, leaving 17 bases between them. The DNA of the CDR3 is TGTGCCAGCAGCTCCCCGGAAAGGTCCGGGAATGAGCAGTTCTTC. It translates to CASSSPERSGNEQFF.

The chain joins TRBV6-1 to TRBJ1-5; D gene ambiguous. Trimming pared 3 bases from V and 3 bases from J, leaving 9 bases between. The CDR3 is 14 residues long. Germline CDR1 MNHNS, CDR2 SASEGT. CDR3: CASSDGILNQPQHF. CDR3 nucleotide sequence: TGTGCCAGCAGTGATGGGATACTCAATCAGCCCCAGCATTTT.

The gene calls are TRBV4-2 and TRBJ1-1; perhaps TRBD1 as D (5 bases). V lost 2 bases and J 8 bases, leaving 12 bases between the germline ends. The CDR3 contains 13 residues. The germline gives CDR1 LGHNA, CDR2 YNFKEQ. CDR3 sequence reads: CASSQLGREEAFF. The CDR3 DNA follows: TGTGCCAGCAGCCAATTGGGACGGGAGGAAGCTTTCTTT.